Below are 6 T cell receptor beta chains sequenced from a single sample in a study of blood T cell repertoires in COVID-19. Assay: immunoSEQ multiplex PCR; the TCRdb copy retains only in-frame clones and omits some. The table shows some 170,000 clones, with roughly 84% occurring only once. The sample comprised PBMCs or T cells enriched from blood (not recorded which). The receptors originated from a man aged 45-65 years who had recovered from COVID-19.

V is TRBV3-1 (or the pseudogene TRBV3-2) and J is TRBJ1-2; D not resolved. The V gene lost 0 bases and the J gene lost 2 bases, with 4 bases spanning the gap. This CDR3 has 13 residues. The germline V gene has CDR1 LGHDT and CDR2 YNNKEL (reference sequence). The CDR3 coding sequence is TGTGCCAGCAGCCAAGACGGGAACTATGGCTACACCTTC. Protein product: CASSQDGNYGYTF.

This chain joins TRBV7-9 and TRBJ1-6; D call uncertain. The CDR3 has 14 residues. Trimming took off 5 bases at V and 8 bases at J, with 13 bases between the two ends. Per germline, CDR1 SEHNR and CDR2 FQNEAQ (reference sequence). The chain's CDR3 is CASSHVGRDSPLHF. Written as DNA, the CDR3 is TGTGCCAGCAGCCACGTTGGGAGGGATTCACCCCTCCACTTT. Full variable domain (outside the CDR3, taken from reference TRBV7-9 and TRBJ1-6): DTGVSQNPRHKITKRGQNVTFRCDPISEHNRLYWYRQTLGQGPEFLTYFQNEAQLEKSRLLSDRFSAERPKGSFSTLEIQRTEQGDSAMYLCASSHVGRDSPLHFGNGTRLTVT.

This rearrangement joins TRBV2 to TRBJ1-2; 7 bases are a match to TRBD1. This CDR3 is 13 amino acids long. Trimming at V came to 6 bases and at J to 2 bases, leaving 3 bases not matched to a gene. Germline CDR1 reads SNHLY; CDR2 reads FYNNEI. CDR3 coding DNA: TGTGCCAGCAGCGCGGACAGGAACTATGGCTACACCTTC. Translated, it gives CASSADRNYGYTF.

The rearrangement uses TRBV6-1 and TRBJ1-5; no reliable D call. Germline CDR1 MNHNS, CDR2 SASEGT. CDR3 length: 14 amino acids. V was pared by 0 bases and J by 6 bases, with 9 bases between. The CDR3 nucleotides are TGTGCCAGCAGTGAAGCGTCGGGGAGTCAGCCCCAGCATTTT. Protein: CASSEASGSQPQHF.

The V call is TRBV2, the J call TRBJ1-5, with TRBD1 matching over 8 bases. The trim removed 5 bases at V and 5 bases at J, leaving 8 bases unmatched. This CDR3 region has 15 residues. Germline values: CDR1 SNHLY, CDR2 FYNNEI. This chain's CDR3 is CASSPGQVSYQPQHF. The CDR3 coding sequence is TGTGCCAGCAGTCCGGGACAGGTATCTTATCAGCCCCAGCATTTT.

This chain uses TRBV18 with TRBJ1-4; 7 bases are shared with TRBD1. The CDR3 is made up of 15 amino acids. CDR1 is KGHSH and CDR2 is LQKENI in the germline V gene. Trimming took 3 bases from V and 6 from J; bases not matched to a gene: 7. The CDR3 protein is CASSPDTGDYEKLFF. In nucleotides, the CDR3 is TGTGCCAGCTCACCGGATACAGGGGATTATGAAAAACTGTTTTTT.